This TCR beta chain is from a study of immune evolution from preneoplasia to lung adenocarcinoma. Study-level information: HLA loss of heterozygosity: 7% AIS, around 16% MIA, about 31% ADC, none AAH.

This clone was counted once. Its target is not known. A clone one base away is much larger, so this may be a read error. Other DNA sequences from this sample encode an identical CDR3 as well. This table comes from immunoSEQ multiplex PCR, and its TCRdb copy is limited to in-frame clones, with some not included. The table includes about 21,000 clones, about 71% detected once. The CDR3 length is 14 residues. Germline CDR1 reads KGHSH; CDR2 reads LQKENI. Macro-dissection enriched premalignant or tumor cells before nucleic acid extraction. General study results and limits: Later-stage lesions seemingly showed higher T cell density and diversity than normal lung.

The chain joins TRBV18 to TRBJ2-4; 10 bases are shared with TRBD1. This TCR was sampled from a person aged 55 to 75 with lung adenocarcinoma. The sequenced material came from FFPE invasive lung adenocarcinoma tissue. This CDR3 reads CASSPGQGSYIQYF. The DNA for the CDR3 is TGTGCCAGCTCGCCGGGACAGGGGTCATACATTCAGTACTTT. The whole variable domain, filled in from reference TRBV18 and TRBJ2-4, reads NAGVMQNPRHLVRRRGQEARLRCSPMKGHSHVYWYRQLPEEGLKFMVYLQKENIIDESGMPKERFSAEFPKEGPSILRIQQVVRGDSAAYFCASSPGQGSYIQYFGAGTRLSVL.